The 9 T cell receptor beta chains below come from one sample, sequenced in a study of T-cell memory formation after mild COVID-19. TCRdb passed the 5' RACE reads through MiXCR, listing each CDR3 protein once. This table has roughly 350,000 distinct CDR3 sequences, 12% to 15% appearing once. Sequenced input: PBMCs or a T cell subset sorted from them (not recorded which). The source is a young man who had mild COVID-19 (a few samples of this study predate the infection). Cell type and time point are not known.

The chain is built from TRBV24-1 and TRBJ1-5, with unresolved D. V gave up 4 bases and J gave up 10 bases, with 7 bases separating them. Per germline, CDR1 KGHDR and CDR2 SFDVKD. The CDR3 sequence is 11 residues long. The CDR3 here is CATSEGGPQHF. CDR3 in DNA: TGTGCCACCAGTGAGGGCGGACCCCAGCATTTT.

This chain joins TRBV5-1 and TRBJ2-7, with a possible D match to TRBD1 (6 bases). The V and J ends lost 4 bases and 2 bases respectively, with 13 bases between them. The CDR3 length is 14 residues. CDR1 and CDR2 (germline): SGHRS, YFSETQ. The CDR3 protein is CASSTGQIPYEQYV. CDR3 coding DNA: TGCGCCAGCAGCACTGGACAGATACCCTACGAGCAGTACGTC.

This clonotype has a handful of counts. The genes are TRBV6-2 or TRBV6-3 and TRBJ1-1, with TRBD1 matching 9 bases. The V and J ends lost 6 bases and 5 bases, in that order; junction bases with no gene match: 13. Per germline, CDR1 MNHEY and CDR2 SVGEGT. The CDR3 runs to 16 residues. CDR3: CASRRTGAYSGTEAFF. CDR3 nucleotides: TGTGCCAGCAGGAGGACAGGGGCTTACTCGGGGACTGAAGCTTTCTTT.

The rearrangement uses TRBV6-6 and TRBJ2-1, with TRBD2 matching over 12 bases. The trim removed 6 bases at V and 7 bases at J, leaving 7 bases unmatched. This CDR3 comprises 15 residues. Germline CDR1 is MNHNY and CDR2 is SVGAGI (reference sequence). CDR3 sequence reads: CASSPGLAGRNEQFF. Here the CDR3 DNA reads TGTGCCAGCAGCCCCGGACTAGCGGGGAGGAATGAGCAGTTCTTC.

The chain recombines TRBV5-1 with TRBJ2-7; 8 bases fit TRBD1. The CDR3 runs 13 residues. J was trimmed by 2 bases and V by 5 bases; bases with no gene match: 3. In germline, CDR1 is SGHRS, CDR2 YFSETQ. CDR3 protein: CASRRTGTYEQYF. The DNA for the CDR3 is TGCGCCAGCAGAAGGACAGGGACCTACGAGCAGTACTTC. Complete variable domain (other parts from reference TRBV5-1 and TRBJ2-7): KAGVTQTPRYLIKTRGQQVTLSCSPISGHRSVSWYQQTPGQGLQFLFEYFSETQRNKGNFPGRFSGRQFSNSRSEMNVSTLELGDSALYLCASRRTGTYEQYFGPGTRLTVT.

This clonotype was recorded at least ten times. The V call is TRBV6-5, the J call TRBJ2-5, with 7 bases matching TRBD1. Germline CDR1 reads MNHEY; CDR2 reads SVGAGI. Trimming at V came to 4 bases and at J to 4 bases, leaving 3 bases not matched to a gene. CDR3 length: 13 residues. CDR3 amino acids: CASSSGQLETQYF. For the CDR3, the DNA is TGTGCCAGCAGTTCGGGACAGCTAGAGACCCAGTACTTC.

This clonotype came up a few times. This chain connects TRBV5-1 to TRBJ2-1, with D possibly matching TRBD1 (6 bases). CDR3 length equals 15 residues. Germline V gene data show CDR1 as SGHRS and CDR2 as YFSETQ. Trimming left V 2 bases short and J 5 bases short, with 14 bases between. DNA for the CDR3: TGCGCCAGCAGCTTAAGGAACAGGGTGGACAATGAGCAGTTCTTC. Residues: CASSLRNRVDNEQFF.

This clonotype was seen a few times. V and J are TRBV10-3 and TRBJ2-7, with 8 bases aligning to TRBD1. After removal of 1 base from V and 3 bases from J, the junction contained 2 bases not matched to a gene. The CDR3 spans 14 residues. Germline-derived CDR1 and CDR2 are ENHRY and SYGVKD. The DNA of the CDR3 is TGTGCCATCAGTGAGTACAGGGGGGACTACGAGCAGTACTTC. It specifies CAISEYRGDYEQYF.

There are many counts of this clonotype. The chain combines TRBV6-6 with TRBJ1-1; no firm D call. V was cut by 4 bases and J by 1 base, with 10 bases left in between. CDR3 length: 14 residues. Germline V gene data show CDR1 as MNHNY and CDR2 as SVGAGI (reference sequence). The CDR3 region has the DNA TGTGCCAGCAGTTCCCATGCAGGGAACACTGAAGCTTTCTTT. Translating gives CASSSHAGNTEAFF.